This TCR beta chain was documented in a study of Graves' ophthalmopathy and Graves' hyperthyroidism (dated by TCRdb to the late 2010s). About the full investigation: Peripheral blood was collected at initial diagnosis, before any treatment. To explore V-J signatures that separate ophthalmopathy from hyperthyroidism, a discovery set of about a hundred patients was enrolled, consisting of 43 with ophthalmopathy and some 59 with stable hyperthyroidism. For training and testing, the 100 or so patients in the discovery cohort were randomly divided in a 7:3 ratio. In over 5 hyperthyroidism patients, the T-cell repertoire of thyroid tissue was compared with the T-cell repertoire of blood. In total, 120 to 150 blood samples were TCR-sequenced: 40 to 45 ophthalmopathy, roughly 77 hyperthyroidism and 17 hyperthyroidism-to-ophthalmopathy patients. To tell Graves' ophthalmopathy apart from Graves' hyperthyroidism, and to predict which patients would progress to ophthalmopathy, the study relied on TCR beta repertoire signatures. Once sampling was done, hyperthyroidism patients were given methimazole at a starting dose of 30 mg daily, while ophthalmopathy patients were given high-dose intravenous methylprednisolone. For independent validation, a separate cohort was made up of around 19 hyperthyroidism patients plus 17 patients who later progressed from hyperthyroidism to ophthalmopathy.

In its sample, this clonotype was seen many times. The target of this receptor is not known. No base qualities exist here, and no much larger clone lies one base off it. Results and caveats for the whole study, not just this receptor: The 13-signature model separated ophthalmopathy from stable hyperthyroidism with roughly 88% sensitivity and around 81% specificity in cross-validation, and 80%/75% in the test set. Most expanded thyroid clonotypes with frequency above 0.001 were also detected in blood, suggesting blood repertoires may reflect the thyroid immune response. In validation, the model predicted ophthalmopathy progression with about 71% sensitivity and about 73% specificity; some 13 predicted patients were CT-confirmed with GO in a median of roughly 6.8 months. No statistical method was used to set the sample size in advance, and the investigators knew which group each participant was assigned to.

Ophthalmopathy patients had moderately to severely active disease, Clinical Activity Score of at least 3, NOSPECS grade of at least 4, and disease duration under 3 months. Patients with other autoimmune diseases, uncontrolled infections, pregnancy or lactation were excluded. Clinical symptoms, serum thyroxine, TRAb, thyroid ultrasound and orbital computed tomography formed the basis of the diagnosis. Ficoll-Paque density gradient centrifugation was used to isolate PBMCs from under 11 ml of fresh peripheral blood. Trizol reagent was used to extract the total RNA, and its quality was then checked on an Agilent 2100 Bioanalyzer. TCR beta CDR3 regions were amplified from RNA transcripts for repertoire sequencing. HTBI primers and the Qiagen OneStep RT-PCR kit were used in a first-round RT-PCR, which was followed by a second-round multiplex PCR, size selection and purification. Sequencing of the libraries was carried out on an Illumina HiSeq2000 in paired-end mode with 100 bp reads. Processing in the source paper ran as follows. SOAPnuke was used to process the reads, removing any read that contained adapters or uncalled bases, had a mean Phred below 15, or lacked an exact match to the constant primer or identifier. High-quality paired reads were merged with COPE v1.2.5. Unique nucleotide sequences were defined as clonotypes and aligned to IMGT TRB V, D and J references using MiTCR v1.1. Analysis was restricted to V-J combinations with a frequency above 0.0001, which covered 98% to 99.2% of repertoires. For each V-J combination, a TCR clonal expansion and chaos score was defined as the ratio of F50 clonal expansion to chaos observed in the TCRdist matrix. Welch's t-statistics and random forest were used to reduce the features to approximately 13 V-J combinations, which were then used as input to a naive Bayes classifier. Thyroid-blood repertoire similarity was quantified with the Morisita-Horn index. Using fastp at Q25 and MiXCR, TCRdb reprocessed the public reads and kept productive beta chains. Each CDR3 protein appears once, grouped with its most common genes and DNA. What appears here as the V and J calls and clone size reflects TCRdb's work, not the paper's. Across this sample there are hundreds of thousands of distinct CDR3 sequences, with roughly a fifth seen only once. In total, the top ten clones hold approximately 39% of the sample.

CDR1 and CDR2 (GTSNPN, SVGIG) derive from the germline V gene (reference sequence). V is trimmed back by 1 base and J by 5 bases, and the junction contains 14 bases that no gene match accounts for. From the cysteine up to the phenylalanine, the CDR3 has a length of 17 residues. Of all the DNA, just the CDR3 is kept, 51 bases in frame from base 1. The receptor's source is a woman in her 50s with Graves' ophthalmopathy. Donor details come from another sample of the same person, matched by shared clones. Sequences were obtained from peripheral blood. The rearrangement joined TRBV30 to TRBJ2-7, with 10 middle bases fitting TRBD2. In nucleotides, the sequence is TGTGCCTGGAGTGCCGCGACATTAAAGCGGGAGGGAGACGAGCAGTACTTC. This sequence encodes CAWSAATLKREGDEQYF. The full variable domain, completed from the reference TRBV30 and TRBJ2-7 proteins outside the CDR3, reads SQTIHQWPATLVQPVGSPLSLECTVEGTSNPNLYWYRQAAGRGLQLLFYSVGIGQISSEVPQNLSASRPQDRQFILSSKKLLLSDSGFYLCAWSAATLKREGDEQYFGPGTRLTVT.